This TCR beta chain was documented in a study of blood T cell repertoires in COVID-19. Study at large: Samples came from the United States, Italy and Spain, spanning acute and convalescent COVID-19. Nucleic acid was either cDNA or gDNA, and it came from T cells, B-cell-depleted T cells, or PBMCs.

Here immunoSEQ multiplex PCR was the method, and the copy in TCRdb shows in-frame clones only, minus some. The table includes some 180,000 clones, more than 80% detected once. Participants spanned ages about 18 to 100 years and resided in 24 US areas. Participant-given clinical history determined each cohort assignment. The CDR3 runs to 13 residues. With 3 bases removed from V and 4 bases from J, the gap between germline ends came to 7 bases. This receptor was obtained from a man aged 40-50 years who had recovered from COVID-19. What was sequenced was PBMCs or T cells enriched from blood (not recorded which). The chain has TRBV12-3 or TRBV12-4 and TRBJ1-5; D gene uncertain. This CDR3 is CASSFLRNQPQHF. The CDR3 nucleotides read TGTGCCAGCAGTTTCCTCAGGAATCAGCCCCAGCATTTT.